The 3 T cell receptor beta chains below were found in one sample sequenced in a study of T cells after yellow fever vaccination. TCRdb reprocessed the 5' RACE reads with MiXCR, giving one entry per CDR3 protein. The sample has about 30,000 distinct CDR3 sequences, 4.4% seen once; the top ten hold around half. The sequences come from CD8+ T cells sorted from PBMCs, collected 5 days after the yellow fever booster vaccination. The origin of the receptors is a man aged 25-40 years who received the YFV17D yellow fever vaccine.

This clonotype was observed many times. This chain connects TRBV7-2 to TRBJ2-7, with no clear D. The CDR3 contains 12 residues. Germline V gene sequence: CDR1 SGHTA, CDR2 FQGNSA. V lost 4 bases and J lost 3, with 7 bases in between. For the CDR3, the DNA is TGTGCCAGCAGCTATCACAGCTACGAGCAGTACTTC. Its protein is CASSYHSYEQYF. Looking up the rest from reference TRBV7-2 and TRBJ2-7 gives the full variable domain: GAGVSQSPSNKVTEKGKDVELRCDPISGHTALYWYRQSLGQGLEFLIYFQGNSAPDKSGLPSDRFSAERTGGSVSTLTIQRTQQEDSAVYLCASSYHSYEQYFGPGTRLTVT.

This clonotype was counted many times. J is TRBJ2-1 and V is TRBV29-1; the D is unclear. V dropped 8 bases and J dropped 0 bases, with 17 bases sitting between them. The CDR3 is 15 residues long. CDR1 and CDR2 (germline): SQVTM, ANQGSEA. As DNA, the CDR3 is TGCAGCCTTGGTCAAGTCGAAAACTCCTACAATGAGCAGTTCTTC. Translating it yields CSLGQVENSYNEQFF.

This clonotype has a count of ten or more. The chain carries TRBV7-9 and TRBJ2-1; 9 bases match TRBD2. Looked up from germline, CDR1 is SEHNR and CDR2 is FQNEAQ (reference sequence). The CDR3 has 14 amino acids. Trimming at V came to 7 bases and at J to 7 bases, leaving 8 bases not matched to a gene. The CDR3 DNA follows: TGTGCCAGCAAGGGGCGGGAGGGAGAAAATGAGCAGTTCTTC. Translation gives CASKGREGENEQFF.